The rows below give T cell receptor beta chains drawn from one sample of a study of blood T cell repertoires in COVID-19. TCRdb's copy holds only in-frame clones and misses some; the assay was immunoSEQ multiplex PCR. The sample consists of tens of thousands of clones, about three quarters of them appearing once. The sequencing input was peripheral blood. These receptors were obtained from a human donor in a cohort sampled during active COVID-19. Both conserved end residues are part of each CDR3. Fields, in order: clone size, CDR3 length, V gene, J gene, D gene, CDR3 DNA, CDR3 protein. A D gene is named only where the DNA matches it firmly. Rows give clone size only sometimes, using once, few, many, or a class for an expanded clone.

>-|15|TRBV15|TRBJ1-4|-
TGTGCCACCAGAGAAACCCCGGGGGGGTCCGGAAAACTGTTTTTT
CATRETPGGSGKLFF
>-|21|TRBV3-1/TRBV3-2|TRBJ2-3|TRBD1
TGTGCCAGCAGCCAAGACGAAAACTGGGACAGGGGGCGCGTTGGTCCAGATACGCAGTATTTT
CASSQDENWDRGRVGPDTQYF
>-|16|TRBV15|TRBJ2-1|TRBD1
TGTGCCACCAGCAGAACCGGACAGGGGGGGTGGAATGAGCAGTTCTTC
CATSRTGQGGWNEQFF
>-|14|TRBV7-8|TRBJ2-3|-
TGTGCCAGCAGCTTGACTAGGCCCACAGATACGCAGTATTTT
CASSLTRPTDTQYF
>-|13|TRBV27|TRBJ2-3|TRBD1
TGTGCCAGCAGTTTTACAGGGGCAGATACGCAGTATTTT
CASSFTGADTQYF
>-|13|TRBV6-1|TRBJ2-7|TRBD1
TGTGCCAGCAGTGACAGGGGGCTGAACGAGCAGTACTTC
CASSDRGLNEQYF
>-|15|TRBV9|TRBJ2-2|TRBD1
TGTGCCAGCAGCGTAGGGACAGGGACCTCCGGGGAGCTGTTTTTT
CASSVGTGTSGELFF
>-|13|TRBV10-1|TRBJ2-7|-
TGCGCCAGTCACAAGGCAGGATTTTACGAGCAGTACTTC
CASHKAGFYEQYF
>-|14|TRBV10-3|TRBJ2-5|TRBD2
TGTGCCATCAGTGCGACTAGCGGGGAAGAGACCCAGTACTTC
CAISATSGEETQYF
>-|15|TRBV21-1|TRBJ1-5|-
TGTGCCAGCAGCCTGCGACAGGGGGATAATCAGCCCCAGCATTTT
CASSLRQGDNQPQHF
>-|15|TRBV5-1|TRBJ2-2|TRBD1
TGCGCCAGCAGCTTCAGGACAGGGGACACCGGGGAGCTGTTTTTT
CASSFRTGDTGELFF
>-|16|TRBV9|TRBJ2-3|TRBD2
TGTGCCAGCAGCTCCCAGCGGGGAGAGCCCACAGATACGCAGTATTTT
CASSSQRGEPTDTQYF
>-|14|TRBV6-5|TRBJ1-1|TRBD1
TGTGCCAGCGGACAGGGGAGTAGGAACACTGAAGCTTTCTTT
CASGQGSRNTEAFF
>few|20|TRBV14|TRBJ2-7|TRBD1
TGTGCCAGCAGCCAACGACCTTGGGACAGGGAACCTCCGGGCGGGAGCGAGCAGTACTTC
CASSQRPWDREPPGGSEQYF
>-|15|TRBV5-6|TRBJ2-3|TRBD1
TGTGCCAGCAGCTTGGGGACAGGGGTAGGGGATACGCAGTATTTT
CASSLGTGVGDTQYF
>few|13|TRBV12-3/TRBV12-4|TRBJ2-5|TRBD1
TGTGCCAGCAGTAAGGGACAGGAAGAGACCCAGTACTTC
CASSKGQEETQYF
>-|15|TRBV6-5|TRBJ2-1|TRBD1
TGTGCCAGCACCCTTGGAGGACAGGTTGTAGCTGAGCAGTTCTTC
CASTLGGQVVAEQFF
>-|11|TRBV30|TRBJ2-6|-
TGTGCCTTTGACAGGGCCAACGTCCTGACTTTC
CAFDRANVLTF
>-|17|TRBV30|TRBJ1-5|TRBD1
TGTGCCTGGAGTTTAAACACAGGGGGCTGGGGCAATCAGCCCCAGCATTTT
CAWSLNTGGWGNQPQHF
>-|16|TRBV6-5|TRBJ2-2|-
TGTGCCAGCAGTTACTCTCAGGGCGGGAACACCGGGGAGCTGTTTTTT
CASSYSQGGNTGELFF
>-|13|TRBV19|TRBJ2-3|-
TGTGCCAGTACTAAACCCTACACAGATACGCAGTATTTT
CASTKPYTDTQYF
>-|15|TRBV10-3|TRBJ2-7|-
TGTGCCATCAGTGAAGGACTCGCAACCACCTACGAGCAGTACTTC
CAISEGLATTYEQYF
>-|18|TRBV5-6|TRBJ2-3|TRBD2
TGTGCCAGCAGCTACGGACTAGCGGGGGGCCGGGGGACAGATACGCAGTATTTT
CASSYGLAGGRGTDTQYF
>-|15|TRBV27|TRBJ2-7|TRBD1
TGTGCCAGCAGTCCAGCCGGGACAGGATCCTACGAGCAGTACTTC
CASSPAGTGSYEQYF
>-|12|TRBV9|TRBJ1-2|-
TGTGCCAGCAGCGGGAGTAACTATGGCTACACCTTC
CASSGSNYGYTF
>-|11|TRBV11-2|TRBJ2-2|-
TGTGCCAGCAGTCAGTTTGGGGAGCTGTTTTTT
CASSQFGELFF
>few|13|TRBV19|TRBJ2-5|-
TGTGCCAGTAGTATCCAGGACCAAGAGACCCAGTACTTC
CASSIQDQETQYF
>-|15|TRBV19|TRBJ1-5|TRBD1
TGTGCCAGTAGTATGAGCGACAGGGTAGGCCAGCCCCAGCATTTT
CASSMSDRVGQPQHF
>-|15|TRBV2|TRBJ2-2|-
TGTGCCAGCAGCCCCAGCGCGGCGAACACCGGGGAGCTGTTTTTT
CASSPSAANTGELFF
>-|15|TRBV12-5|TRBJ2-3|TRBD2
TGTGCTACTGGTAGCGGGAGTTATGGAGAAGATACGCAGTATTTT
CATGSGSYGEDTQYF
>-|15|TRBV24-1|TRBJ2-1|TRBD2
TGTGCCACCCCCCGGGGGGGGGCTGGAGGCAATGAGCAGTTCTTC
CATPRGGAGGNEQFF
>few|14|TRBV25-1|TRBJ2-3|-
TGTGCCAGCAGTGAATTAATAGGCGACAGTACGCAGTATTTT
CASSELIGDSTQYF
>-|15|TRBV19|TRBJ1-4|-
TGTGCCAGTAGTATTGGAGGACAGCGTAATGAAAAACTGTTTTTT
CASSIGGQRNEKLFF
>-|14|TRBV9|TRBJ1-3|-
TGTGCCAGCAGCGTAGGGGCAGGGGGAAACACCATATATTTT
CASSVGAGGNTIYF
>-|16|TRBV4-3|TRBJ2-1|TRBD2
TGCGCCAGCAGCCAGGGGACTAGCGGGGGGGGTTTAGAGCAGTTCTTC
CASSQGTSGGGLEQFF
>-|13|TRBV5-1|TRBJ2-7|TRBD1
TGCGCCAGCCGACAGGGGGCGAGCTACGAGCAGTACTTC
CASRQGASYEQYF
>-|13|TRBV5-1|TRBJ2-5|-
TGCGCCAGCTCCGGAGGGCCGGGAGAGACCCAGTACTTC
CASSGGPGETQYF
>-|14|TRBV18|TRBJ2-1|TRBD2
TGTGCCAGCTCACCCGGACTAGCAAGTGATGAGCAGTTCTTC
CASSPGLASDEQFF
>-|15|TRBV19|TRBJ2-5|TRBD2
TGTGCCAGTAGTATAGCGGGAGGACCTACAGAGACCCAGTACTTC
CASSIAGGPTETQYF
>-|15|TRBV7-2|TRBJ2-7|-
TGTGCCAGCAGCTTAGGATCCGGCGGGTTTTACGAGCAGTACTTC
CASSLGSGGFYEQYF
>-|16|TRBV3-1/TRBV3-2|TRBJ2-7|TRBD2
TGTGCCAGCAGCCAAGATCTGCTAGCGGGAGTAAGCGAGCAGTACTTC
CASSQDLLAGVSEQYF
>-|12|TRBV29-1|TRBJ1-1|-
TGCAGCGCACCGGGGGGGAACACTGAAGCTTTCTTT
CSAPGGNTEAFF